The rows below give T cell receptor beta chains drawn from one sample of a study of neoadjuvant anti-PD-1 for oral cavity cancer. Clones were sequenced by immunoSEQ multiplex PCR, and TCRdb holds only the in-frame ones, with some missing. This table holds 60,000 to 75,000 clones, around four fifths found once. The sample here was PBMCs, taken before nivolumab (anti-PD-1) treatment. These TCRs come from a person aged 35-79 years with oral cavity squamous cell carcinoma. CDR3s include the opening cysteine and the closing phenylalanine or tryptophan. The D gene is left open where the match is weak. Size tells how often a clone was seen (once, few, many) or the class of an expanded clone, and some rows leave it out.

v_call	clone_size	j_call	d_call	cdr3_aa	cdr3_nt
TRBV25-1	.	TRBJ2-5	TRBD2	CASSAGTSIWETQYF	TGTGCCAGCAGTGCGGGGACTAGCATTTGGGAGACCCAGTACTTC
TRBV7-3	.	TRBJ2-2	TRBD1	CASSQNRGLAGELFF	TGTGCCAGCAGCCAAAACAGGGGGCTCGCCGGGGAGCTGTTTTTT
TRBV15	.	TRBJ2-3	TRBD2	CATSRDPRSGDTDTQYF	TGTGCCACCAGCAGAGATCCCAGGAGCGGGGACACAGATACGCAGTATTTT
TRBV5-1	.	TRBJ1-2	.	CASSLGQGRGGYTF	TGCGCCAGCAGCTTGGGGCAGGGCCGCGGGGGCTACACCTTC
TRBV30	.	TRBJ1-1	.	CAWSVHANTEAFF	TGTGCCTGGAGTGTACATGCGAACACTGAAGCTTTCTTT
TRBV7-3	.	TRBJ2-5	.	CASSLQAPVLQETQYF	TGTGCCAGCAGCCTACAAGCCCCGGTCCTCCAAGAGACCCAGTACTTC
TRBV30	.	TRBJ1-2	.	CAWSGSGKGFRYGYTF	TGTGCCTGGAGTGGGAGTGGGAAAGGCTTCCGATATGGCTACACCTTC
TRBV4-1	.	TRBJ2-5	TRBD2	CASSRTPPLAGIQETQYF	TGCGCCAGCAGCCGTACACCGCCACTAGCGGGAATCCAAGAGACCCAGTACTTC
TRBV7-9	.	TRBJ1-2	TRBD1	CASNKVDRGSRFGYTF	TGTGCCAGCAACAAAGTCGACAGGGGTTCGAGATTTGGCTACACCTTC
TRBV7-3	few	TRBJ2-2	.	CASRRGQGGTGELFF	TGTGCCAGCCGCCGGGGGCAGGGGGGCACCGGGGAGCTGTTTTTT
TRBV2	.	TRBJ2-7	TRBD2	CASRQDTSVQYF	TGTGCCAGCAGACAAGACACTAGCGTTCAGTACTTC
TRBV5-4	.	TRBJ2-7	TRBD1	CASSVAGTGLEQYF	TGTGCCAGCAGCGTAGCCGGGACAGGGTTAGAGCAGTACTTC
TRBV7-8	once	TRBJ2-7	.	CASSLVAYEQYF	TGTGCCAGCAGCTTAGTTGCTTACGAGCAGTACTTC
TRBV5-4	.	TRBJ1-6	TRBD1	CASSLTFRTGNSPLHF	TGTGCCAGCAGCTTGACCTTTCGGACAGGCAATTCACCCCTCCACTTT
TRBV4-1	few	TRBJ2-3	TRBD2	CASSRSPSLAGNTQYF	TGCGCCAGCAGCCGCTCCCCCAGCCTAGCGGGGAATACGCAGTATTTT
TRBV6-1	.	TRBJ1-1	.	CASSVGARRRSTEAFF	TGTGCCAGCAGTGTGGGGGCGAGAAGGCGTAGCACTGAAGCTTTCTTT
TRBV10-2	.	TRBJ1-1	TRBD1	CASSVGRGVTEAFF	TGCGCCAGCAGTGTGGGCAGGGGGGTAACTGAAGCTTTCTTT
TRBV5-1	.	TRBJ1-1	.	CASSDAERRLGTEAFF	TGCGCCAGCAGCGATGCCGAAAGGCGGCTCGGCACTGAAGCTTTCTTT
TRBV2	.	TRBJ2-5	.	CASSVNLRETQYF	TGTGCCAGCAGTGTCAACTTGAGGGAGACCCAGTACTTC
TRBV6-5	.	TRBJ1-4	TRBD1	CASSYSVGTGAEKLFF	TGTGCCAGCAGTTACTCTGTCGGGACAGGGGCCGAAAAACTGTTTTTT
TRBV19	.	TRBJ1-2	TRBD1	CASSGQNYGYTF	TGTGCCAGTTCGGGACAGAACTATGGCTACACCTTC
TRBV11-2	.	TRBJ2-1	TRBD2	CASNRLLAGRYNEQFF	TGTGCCAGCAACAGACTTCTAGCGGGACGATACAATGAGCAGTTCTTC
TRBV12-5	.	TRBJ1-2	.	CASGSSMGNWYYGYTF	TGTGCTAGTGGTTCATCCATGGGGAACTGGTACTATGGCTACACCTTC
TRBV4-1	once	TRBJ1-2	.	CASSHQARRLDGYTF	TGCGCCAGCAGCCACCAAGCGCGGCGCCTAGATGGCTACACCTTC